This T cell receptor (beta chain) was recovered during a study of blood T cell repertoires in COVID-19. V dropped 6 bases and J dropped 1; count of bases not matched to a gene: 1. CDR1 is ENHRY, CDR2 SYGVKD, per germline. The CDR3 contains 13 residues. Using immunoSEQ multiplex PCR, the repertoire was profiled, and TCRdb retains in-frame clones only, with some absent. The profile covers roughly 230,000 clones, with 90% appearing a single time and around 2.3% taken by the ten largest. The V gene is TRBV10-3, the J gene TRBJ1-1; 8 positions match TRBD1. The sequenced sample consisted of peripheral blood. The clonotype comes from a woman aged 55-70 years with COVID-19, enrolled during active disease. As DNA, the CDR3 is TGTGCCATCAGAGACAGGGGGAACACTGAAGCTTTCTTT. This codes for CAIRDRGNTEAFF.